This T cell receptor beta chain was captured by sequencing in a study of CD8 T cells in ankylosing spondylitis. For TCR beta, libraries came from quantitative 5'-RACE with molecular barcodes. From the 5' RACE reads, TCRdb called clonotypes with MiXCR, one entry per CDR3 protein. The sample holds about 160,000 distinct CDR3 sequences, 15% to 20% seen once. CDR1 and CDR2 (germline): KGHSH, LQKENI. The CDR3 is made up of 13 amino acids. V shed 3 bases and J shed 2 bases, with 6 bases lying between them. Broader study findings: Matched ankylosing spondylitis synovial fluid reportedly contained a significantly enriched population of disease-linked clones. Prior literature has documented some motif variants in synovial fluid and blood from reactive arthritis.

This clonotype was detected a few times. Its antigen remains unidentified. V and J are TRBV18 and TRBJ2-3; D gene ambiguous. The sample comprised blood, either unsorted or a sorted T cell fraction (not recorded which). The sequence was collected from a male donor with ankylosing spondylitis or in good health (not recorded which). The CDR3 protein is CASSPSDTDTQYF. The DNA of the CDR3 is TGTGCCAGCTCACCCAGCGACACAGATACGCAGTATTTT.